This T cell receptor (beta chain) was sequenced for a study of blood T cell repertoires in COVID-19. About the study: Acute and convalescent COVID-19 specimens originated in the United States, Italy and Spain.

Germline CDR1 and CDR2: LNHDA and SQIVND (reference sequence). V shed 6 bases and J 0 bases; nucleotides not matched to a gene: 4. The CDR3 runs 14 residues. As handled by the study authors: For nucleated cells, counts were estimated from reference gene primer amplification. Profiling relied on immunoSEQ multiplex PCR, and the TCRdb table lists in-frame clones only, not all of them. V and J calls plus clone size are reproduced from that table; the DNA served to infer D and trimming. The sample carries approximately 180,000 clones, around 82% recorded once. Sequenced input: PBMCs or T cells enriched from blood (not recorded which). This clonotype originated in a woman in her sixties or seventies with acute COVID-19. This sequence joins TRBV19 and TRBJ1-2; 7 bases line up with TRBD1. CDR3 sequence (DNA): TGTGCCAGTAGCCGGGACAGTTCTAACTATGGCTACACCTTC. Encoded protein: CASSRDSSNYGYTF.